The sequence of this T cell receptor beta chain was determined in a study of shared clonotypes between healthy human individuals. Notes on this clone: Its antigen is unidentified.

CDR3 size: 14 residues. The V and J ends lost 5 bases and 2 bases respectively, with 16 bases between them. Germline V CDR1 and CDR2: GTSNPN, SVGIG (reference sequence). Sequencing was performed with immunoSEQ multiplex PCR; in TCRdb, only in-frame clones are kept and a portion is missing. The sample has 2.3 million or so clones, approximately 93% seen once. Study-level findings and limits: Depth of sequencing was expected to influence donor clonotype sharing.

This chain joins TRBV30 and TRBJ2-7; D gene uncertain. Source material: naive CD4+ T cells from PBMCs. Subset meaning: CD45RA+ positively selected. This clonotype originated in a man between 18 and 29 years old in good health. Some clones in this sample may be carry-over from other donors' samples. The DNA for the CDR3 is TGTGCCTGGGGCAAAACTGGGCTCCCCTACGAGCAGTACTTC. It is translated as CAWGKTGLPYEQYF.